Detailed here is one T cell receptor beta chain. The CDR3 sequence is 16 residues long. Germline V gene sequence: CDR1 LGHNA, CDR2 YNFKEQ. The junction had 7 bases not matched to a gene; V was cut back by 1 base and J by 4 bases. This sample is drawn from a study of blood T cell repertoires in COVID-19. Study at large: PBMCs, B-cell-depleted T cells, or T cells were the source of the cDNA or gDNA that made up the material.

Per the original data handling: It was from reference gene primer amplification that nucleated cell counts were estimated. Sequencing was performed with immunoSEQ multiplex PCR; in TCRdb, only in-frame clones are kept and a portion is missing. That table is the source of V, J and clone size, and D and trimming were worked out from the DNA. The table includes 80,000 to 130,000 clones, more than 85% detected once. V gene TRBV4-2 combines with J gene TRBJ1-3, with 7 bases fitting TRBD1. The sequence derives from a man aged 60 to 69 with acute or convalescent COVID-19. The sequenced sample consisted of peripheral blood. The CDR3 DNA reads TGTGCCAGCAGCCAAGGCCATACAGGGGCCGGAAACACCATATATTTT. It yields the protein CASSQGHTGAGNTIYF.